This record covers a single T cell receptor beta chain. The antigen is undetermined. The source of the sample is a study of T cells in Graves' hyperthyroidism and ophthalmopathy. For the study at large: Once the initial diagnosis was made, peripheral blood was obtained before any treatment.

With 4 bases clipped from V and 3 bases from J, the junction kept 10 bases outside the gene matches. Germline CDR1 is SGHRS and CDR2 is YFSETQ. This CDR3 region has 16 residues. The source material, RNA transcripts, was used to amplify TCR beta CDR3 regions. The study used the HTBI primer set for a first-round RT-PCR of the TCR CDR3. MiXCR was run by TCRdb on the multiplex PCR reads, yielding one entry per CDR3 protein. The sample includes about 400,000 distinct CDR3 sequences, over 12% of them seen just once. Uncontrolled infection, other autoimmune disease, pregnancy or lactation barred patients from enrollment. Regarding the study as a whole: Most thyroid clonotypes that were expanded above 0.001 also turned up in blood. In validation, the model predicted ophthalmopathy. These predictions came a median roughly six months before onset.

The sequencing input was blood. This clonotype originated in a man in his late teens or twenties with Graves' ophthalmopathy. The chain links TRBV5-1 to TRBJ2-7; 10 bases fit TRBD1. The CDR3 DNA sequence: TGCGCCAGCAGCCCAGCTGCCGGGACAGGGGACTACGAGCAGTACTTC. Protein product: CASSPAAGTGDYEQYF.